Below are 13 T cell receptor beta chains sequenced from a single sample in a study of cytomegalovirus exposure and HLA in healthy donors. With 60 Vbeta and 13 Jbeta primers, the PCR was carried out. TCRdb's table, derived via immunoSEQ multiplex PCR, lists solely in-frame clones and lacks some. Of fewer than 20,000 clones detected, approximately 80% appear once; the ten largest clones hold over 20%. Sequenced: PBMCs. The source is a human donor in good health.

The chain combines TRBV4-3 with TRBJ1-5; possibly TRBD1 for D (5 bases). V gave up 0 bases and J gave up 2 bases, with 20 bases separating them. Germline V lookup: CDR1 LGHNA, CDR2 YSLEER. This CDR3 contains 19 residues. CDR3 protein: CASSQDWDPGKSGNQPQHF. The CDR3 region has the DNA TGCGCCAGCAGCCAAGATTGGGATCCAGGGAAGTCGGGCAATCAGCCCCAGCATTTT.

The chain joins TRBV7-8 to TRBJ1-2, with 9 positions matching TRBD1. The CDR3 length is 14 residues. Germline assignment: CDR1 SGHVS and CDR2 FQNEAQ. Trimming took 5 bases from V and 4 from J; bases not matched to a gene: 5. Here the CDR3 DNA reads TGTGCCAGCAGCATGACAGGGGGAGGCTATGGCTACACCTTC. Encoded protein: CASSMTGGGYGYTF.

The rearrangement uses TRBV7-6 and TRBJ2-1; 10 nucleotides line up with TRBD2. There are 15 residues in the CDR3. V lost 5 bases to trimming and J lost 4 bases; unmatched junction nucleotides: 5. Germline CDR1 SGHVS, CDR2 FNYEAQ. The CDR3 loop is CASSAGLARYNEQFF. The CDR3 DNA reads as TGTGCCAGCAGCGCGGGACTAGCGAGATACAATGAGCAGTTCTTC.

This clone has a single count. The rearrangement uses TRBV7-2 and TRBJ2-1; tentatively, D is TRBD2 (5 bases). Germline CDR1 SGHTA, CDR2 FQGNSA. The V and J ends lost 1 base and 0 bases respectively, with 19 bases between them. The CDR3 spans 19 residues. CDR3 amino acids: CASSLDGRGVLSSYNEQFF. Written as DNA, the CDR3 is TGTGCCAGCAGCTTAGATGGTCGGGGAGTCCTTAGCTCCTACAATGAGCAGTTCTTC.

V and J are TRBV4-2 and TRBJ1-1, with D possibly matching TRBD1 (5 bases). V was shortened by 4 bases and J by 11 bases, with 17 bases between the two germline ends. The germline V gene encodes CDR1 LGHNA and CDR2 YNFKEQ. The length of the CDR3 is 13 residues. The CDR3 nucleotides read TGTGCCAGCAGCCCCCGACAGCCCGATAGGGCTTTCTTT. Protein: CASSPRQPDRAFF.

Only a few counts were recorded for this clone. The rearrangement links TRBV7-2 to TRBJ2-1; 15 nucleotides line up with TRBD2. There are 17 residues in the CDR3. The germline CDR1 and CDR2 sequences are SGHTA and FQGNSA. The trim removed 1 base at V and 12 bases at J, leaving 10 bases unmatched. CDR3 protein: CASSLGGTSGGPRGQFF. The CDR3 nucleotides read TGTGCCAGCAGCTTAGGAGGGACTAGCGGGGGGCCGAGGGGGCAGTTCTTC.

The chain is built from TRBV7-8 and TRBJ1-2; TRBD1 agrees at 10 bases. Germline V gene sequence: CDR1 SGHVS, CDR2 FQNEAQ. V was pared by 5 bases and J by 8 bases, with 11 bases of the junction left unmatched. This CDR3 comprises 15 residues. The CDR3: CASSRPGTGVQGYTF. CDR3 DNA: TGTGCCAGCAGCCGACCCGGGACAGGGGTACAAGGCTACACCTTC.

The chain recombines TRBV30 with TRBJ2-2, with D perhaps matching TRBD2 (6 bases). CDR1 GTSNPN and CDR2 SVGIG come from the germline V gene (reference sequence). V was shortened by 2 bases and J by 7 bases, with 8 bases between the two germline ends. The CDR3 runs 12 residues. CDR3 sequence (DNA): TGTGCCTGGAGTTCGGGGGTCGGGGAGCTGTTTTTT. This encodes CAWSSGVGELFF.

This clone turned up a few times. The V gene is TRBV6-6, the J gene TRBJ1-1; D is possibly TRBD1 (6 bases). The V end lost 4 bases, the J end lost 6 bases, and 12 bases lay between the germline ends. Looked up from germline, CDR1 is MNHNY and CDR2 is SVGAGI (reference sequence). The CDR3 runs 13 residues. The CDR3 loop is CASSSGAGAEAFF. CDR3 nucleotides: TGTGCCAGCAGTTCAGGGGCAGGGGCTGAAGCTTTCTTT.

The gene calls are TRBV11-2 and TRBJ1-2; tentative D call: TRBD1 (6 bases). The CDR3 contains 14 residues. The germline gives CDR1 SGHAT, CDR2 FQNNGV. The V and J ends lost 8 bases and 0 bases respectively, with 13 bases between them. The CDR3 sequence is CASSPGGTNYGYTF. CDR3 nucleotides: TGTGCCAGCTCTCCGGGGGGCACTAACTATGGCTACACCTTC.

The J gene is TRBJ2-5, the V gene TRBV2, with 13 bases aligning to TRBD2. The assigned J gene may be wrong: the sequence end matches TRBJ2-7 better. The CDR3 contains 15 residues. Germline assignment: CDR1 SNHLY and CDR2 FYNNEI. The CDR3 loop is CASSVEGLAGIEQYF. CDR3 nucleotide sequence: TGTGCCAGCAGCGTTGAGGGACTAGCGGGAATCGAGCAGTACTTC.

The V and J genes are TRBV5-5 and TRBJ1-5; 7 nucleotides align to TRBD1. With V trimmed by 2 bases and J by 2 bases, 4 bases remained unmatched. There are 15 residues in the CDR3. Germline V CDR1 and CDR2: SGHKS, YYEKEE (reference sequence). The CDR3 here is CASSFSGQGNQPQHF. The DNA of the CDR3 is TGTGCCAGCAGCTTCTCAGGACAGGGCAATCAGCCCCAGCATTTT.

The J gene is TRBJ2-4, the V gene TRBV27, with D possibly matching TRBD2 (6 bases). V shed 4 bases and J shed 0 bases, with 10 bases lying between them. CDR3 size: 15 residues. The V gene's germline CDR1 is MNHEY and CDR2 SMNVEV (reference sequence). CDR3 DNA: TGTGCCAGCAGTTCGACTAGTACAGCCAAAAACATTCAGTACTTC. This codes for CASSSTSTAKNIQYF.